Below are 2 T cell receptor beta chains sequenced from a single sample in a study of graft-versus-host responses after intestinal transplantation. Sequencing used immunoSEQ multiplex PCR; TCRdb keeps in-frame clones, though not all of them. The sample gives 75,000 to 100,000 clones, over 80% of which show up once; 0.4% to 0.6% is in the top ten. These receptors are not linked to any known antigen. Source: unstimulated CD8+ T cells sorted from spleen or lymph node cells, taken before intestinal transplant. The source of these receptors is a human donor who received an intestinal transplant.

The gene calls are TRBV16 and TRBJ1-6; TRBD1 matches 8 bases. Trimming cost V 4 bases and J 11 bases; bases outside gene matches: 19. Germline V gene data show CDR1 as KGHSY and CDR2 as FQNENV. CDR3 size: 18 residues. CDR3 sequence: CASSLGTGPTSNLPPLHF. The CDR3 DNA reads TGTGCCAGCAGCCTAGGGACAGGACCCACCTCGAATTTGCCACCCCTCCACTTT. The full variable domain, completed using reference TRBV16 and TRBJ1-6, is GEEVAQTPKHLVRGEGQKAKLYCAPIKGHSYVFWYQQVLKNEFKFLISFQNENVFDETGMPKERFSAKCLPNSPCSLEIQATKLEDSAVYFCASSLGTGPTSNLPPLHFGNGTRLTVT.

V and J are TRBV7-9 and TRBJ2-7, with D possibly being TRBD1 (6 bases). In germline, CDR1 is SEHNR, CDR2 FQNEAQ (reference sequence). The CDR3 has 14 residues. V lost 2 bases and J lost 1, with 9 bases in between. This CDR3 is CASSLIGQSYEQYF. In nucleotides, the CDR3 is TGTGCCAGCAGCTTAATAGGACAGTCCTACGAGCAGTACTTC.